This T cell receptor (beta chain) was obtained from a study of CD8+CD57+ T cells in acquired aplastic anemia. For the study at large: Quantities of DNA derived from sorted CD4+ and CD8+ cells averaged approximately 3 ug.

By flow cytometry, patients selected for sequencing had shown an expansion of CD8+CD57+ cells. A severe acquired aplastic anemia diagnosis applied to all patients. Blood came from patients not yet given any therapy. As regards this clonotype: What it binds is unknown. One end of the junction varies from germline; a read error may be responsible.

The CDR3 is 14 amino acids. The germline CDR1 and CDR2 sequences are SEHNR and FQNEAQ (reference sequence). Notes on the study in general: Some 31 sequences, all CD8+ CDR3, were shared between patients and controls.

Genomic DNA acted as the template from which TCR beta VDJ combination and CDR3 sequence profiling were carried out. TCRdb called the reads again in MiXCR, with one record for every CDR3 protein. The profile shows approximately 250,000 distinct CDR3 sequences, 65% to 90% of them singletons. This rearrangement joins TRBV7-9 to TRBJ2-5, with D possibly being TRBD2 (6 bases). Sequenced: sorted CD4+, CD8+, or CD8+CD57+ T cells (not recorded which) from PBMCs. The receptor's source is a human donor with aplastic anemia. CDR3 in amino acids: CASRGGSEQEKHFF. The CDR3 DNA is TGTGCCAGCAGGGGAGGCAGCGAGCAAGAGAAGCATTTCTTC.